A single sample gave rise to the 8 T cell receptor beta chains below, sequenced in a study of CD8+CD57+ T cells in acquired aplastic anemia. Genomic DNA was employed as the template in profiling TCR beta VDJ and CDR3. TCRdb redid the calling of the reads with MiXCR, one entry per CDR3 protein. The sample yields more than 100,000 distinct CDR3 sequences, around 50% seen once. What was sequenced was sorted CD4+, CD8+, or CD8+CD57+ T cells (not recorded which) from PBMCs. These receptors all stem from a human donor in good health, serving as a control.

This clonotype was seen repeatedly, ten times or more. The J gene is TRBJ2-3, the V gene TRBV5-1; the D call may be TRBD1 or TRBD2 (5 bases each). V lost 0 bases and J 0 bases, leaving 5 bases between the germline ends. Germline CDR1 SGHRS, CDR2 YFSETQ. The CDR3 is 14 residues long. The CDR3 reads CASSLGDSTDTQYF. CDR3 bases: TGCGCCAGCAGCTTGGGGGACAGCACAGATACGCAGTATTTT.

The gene calls are TRBV5-5 and TRBJ1-5; D not resolved. Trimming removed 1 base at V and 0 bases at J, with 11 bases between. Germline CDR1 reads SGHKS; CDR2 reads YYEKEE (reference sequence). This CDR3 contains 16 residues. DNA of the CDR3: TGTGCCAGCAGCTTGTTTCCAGGCTATAGCAATCAGCCCCAGCATTTT. Translated, it gives CASSLFPGYSNQPQHF.

This rearrangement joins TRBV25-1 to TRBJ1-1; D is unclear. CDR3 length equals 14 residues. V shed 6 bases and J shed 7 bases, with 18 bases lying between them. Germline-derived CDR1 and CDR2 are MGHDK and SYGVNS. CDR3 sequence (DNA): TGTGCCAGCAGCTTAGATTACCGTTACAATGAAGCTTTCTTT. Translation gives CASSLDYRYNEAFF.

The rearrangement joins TRBV2 to TRBJ1-2; 8 bases are shared with TRBD1. The germline CDR1 and CDR2 sequences are SNHLY and FYNNEI. V shed 5 bases and J 3 bases; nucleotides not matched to a gene: 5. This CDR3 is 14 amino acids long. The CDR3 DNA reads TGTGCCAGCAGTCGCCCGGGACAGGACTATGGCTACACCTTC. This gives the protein CASSRPGQDYGYTF. Based on the CDR3 plus reference TRBV2 and TRBJ1-2, the full variable domain is EPEVTQTPSHQVTQMGQEVILRCVPISNHLYFYWYRQILGQKVEFLVSFYNNEISEKSEIFDDQFSVERPDGSNFTLKIRSTKLEDSAMYFCASSRPGQDYGYTFGSGTRLTVV.

The genes are TRBV15 and TRBJ2-7; tentatively, D is TRBD2 (6 bases). Germline V gene sequence: CDR1 LNHNV, CDR2 YYDKDF (reference sequence). V was pared by 3 bases and J by 1 base, with 7 bases between. This CDR3 spans 13 amino acids. The DNA for the CDR3 is TGTGCCACCAGCAGGGGGGGTTCCTACGAGCAGTACTTC. Its protein product is CATSRGGSYEQYF. Complete variable domain (other parts from reference TRBV15 and TRBJ2-7): DAMVIQNPRYQVTQFGKPVTLSCSQTLNHNVMYWYQQKSSQAPKLLFHYYDKDFNNEADTPDNFQSRRPNTSFCFLDIRSPGLGDTAMYLCATSRGGSYEQYFGPGTRLTVT.

Note on this clonotype: With a much larger clone just one base away, this may be a read error. The J gene is TRBJ2-7, the V gene TRBV2; D unresolved. The germline gives CDR1 SNHLY, CDR2 FYNNEI. The CDR3 covers 14 residues. Trimming removed 5 bases from V and 6 bases from J, with 17 bases in between. The DNA of the CDR3 is TGTGCCAGCAGTTACGGTAGGATTTTTTGCGAGCAGTACTTC. Protein: CASSYGRIFCEQYF.

The chain couples TRBV7-7 to TRBJ2-3; 10 bases match TRBD2. Germline lookup yields CDR1 SSHAT and CDR2 FNYEAQ (reference sequence). V was pared by 6 bases and J by 2 bases, with 8 bases of the junction left unmatched. This CDR3 comprises 16 residues. The CDR3 reads CASRQSGGAVTDTQYF. DNA for the CDR3: TGTGCCAGCAGACAGAGCGGGGGGGCCGTCACAGATACGCAGTATTTT.

The chain employs TRBV6-1 and TRBJ1-2; D remains ambiguous. Trimming stripped 1 base from V and 7 bases from J, with 13 bases between. The CDR3 runs 14 residues. Per germline, CDR1 MNHNS and CDR2 SASEGT. The CDR3 DNA reads as TGTGCCAGCAGTGAAGGGGCCCCAGGCCTTGGCTACACCTTC. Translation: CASSEGAPGLGYTF.